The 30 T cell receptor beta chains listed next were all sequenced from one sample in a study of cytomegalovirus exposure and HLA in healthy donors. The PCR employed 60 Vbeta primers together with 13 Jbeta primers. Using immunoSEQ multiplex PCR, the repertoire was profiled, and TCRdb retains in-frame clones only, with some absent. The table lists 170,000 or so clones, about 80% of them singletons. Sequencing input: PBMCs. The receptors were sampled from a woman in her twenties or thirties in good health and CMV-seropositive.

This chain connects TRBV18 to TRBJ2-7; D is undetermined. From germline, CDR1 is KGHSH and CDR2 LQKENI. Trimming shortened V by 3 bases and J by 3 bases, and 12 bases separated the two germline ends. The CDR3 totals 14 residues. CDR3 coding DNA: TGTGCCAGCTCACCCCCCTACAGAGACTACGAGCAGTACTTC. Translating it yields CASSPPYRDYEQYF.

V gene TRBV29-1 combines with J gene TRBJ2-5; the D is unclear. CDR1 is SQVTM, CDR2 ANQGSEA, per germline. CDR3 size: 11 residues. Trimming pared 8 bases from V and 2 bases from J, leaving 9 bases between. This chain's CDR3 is CSQEVQETQYF. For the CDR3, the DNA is TGCAGCCAGGAAGTGCAAGAGACCCAGTACTTC.

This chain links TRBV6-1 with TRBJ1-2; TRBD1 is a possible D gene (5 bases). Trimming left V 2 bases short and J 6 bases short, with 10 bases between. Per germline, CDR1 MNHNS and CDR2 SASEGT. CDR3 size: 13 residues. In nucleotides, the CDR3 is TGTGCCAGCAGTGAAAGGGGCCCCGATGGCTACACCTTC. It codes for CASSERGPDGYTF.

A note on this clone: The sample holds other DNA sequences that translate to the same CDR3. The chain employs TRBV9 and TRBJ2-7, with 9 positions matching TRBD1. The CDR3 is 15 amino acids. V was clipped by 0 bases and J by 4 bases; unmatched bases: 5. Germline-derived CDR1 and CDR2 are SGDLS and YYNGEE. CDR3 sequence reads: CASSVATGGAYEQYF. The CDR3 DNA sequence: TGTGCCAGCAGCGTAGCAACAGGGGGCGCTTACGAGCAGTACTTC.

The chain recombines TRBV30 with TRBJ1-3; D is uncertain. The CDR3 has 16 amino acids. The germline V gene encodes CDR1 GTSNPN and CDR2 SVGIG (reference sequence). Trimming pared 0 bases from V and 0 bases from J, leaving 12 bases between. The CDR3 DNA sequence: TGTGCCTGGAGTGTACTGGGCAGACCCTCTGGAAACACCATATATTTT. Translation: CAWSVLGRPSGNTIYF.

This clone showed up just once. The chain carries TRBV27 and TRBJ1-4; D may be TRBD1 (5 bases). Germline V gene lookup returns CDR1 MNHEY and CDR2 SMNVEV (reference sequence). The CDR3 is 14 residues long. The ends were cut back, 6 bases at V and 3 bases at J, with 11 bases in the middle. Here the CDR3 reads CASRSGGSNEKLFF. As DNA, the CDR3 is TGTGCCAGCAGATCCGGGGGGTCTAATGAAAAACTGTTTTTT. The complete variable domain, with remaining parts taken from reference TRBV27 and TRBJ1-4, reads EAQVTQNPRYLITVTGKKLTVTCSQNMNHEYMSWYRQDPGLGLRQIYYSMNVEVTDKGDVPEGYKVSRKEKRNFPLILESPSPNQTSLYFCASRSGGSNEKLFFGSGTQLSVL.

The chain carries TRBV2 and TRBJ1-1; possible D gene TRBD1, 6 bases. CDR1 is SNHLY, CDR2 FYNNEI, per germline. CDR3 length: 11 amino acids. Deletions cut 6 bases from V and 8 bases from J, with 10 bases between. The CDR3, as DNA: TGTGCCAGCAGAAGACAGGTGGAAGCTTTCTTT. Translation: CASRRQVEAFF. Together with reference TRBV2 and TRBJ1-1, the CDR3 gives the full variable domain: EPEVTQTPSHQVTQMGQEVILRCVPISNHLYFYWYRQILGQKVEFLVSFYNNEISEKSEIFDDQFSVERPDGSNFTLKIRSTKLEDSAMYFCASRRQVEAFFGQGTRLTVV.

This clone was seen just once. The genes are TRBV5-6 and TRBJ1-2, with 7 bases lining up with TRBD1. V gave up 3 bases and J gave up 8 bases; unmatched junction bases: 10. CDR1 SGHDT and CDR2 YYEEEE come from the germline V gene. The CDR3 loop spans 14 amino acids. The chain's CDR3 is CASSSPRGGRGYTF. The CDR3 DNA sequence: TGTGCCAGCAGCTCCCCCCGAGGGGGCCGGGGCTACACCTTC. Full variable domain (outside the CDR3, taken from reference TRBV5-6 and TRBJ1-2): DAGVTQSPTHLIKTRGQQVTLRCSPKSGHDTVSWYQQALGQGPQFIFQYYEEEERQRGNFPDRFSGHQFPNYSSELNVNALLLGDSALYLCASSSPRGGRGYTFGSGTRLTVV.

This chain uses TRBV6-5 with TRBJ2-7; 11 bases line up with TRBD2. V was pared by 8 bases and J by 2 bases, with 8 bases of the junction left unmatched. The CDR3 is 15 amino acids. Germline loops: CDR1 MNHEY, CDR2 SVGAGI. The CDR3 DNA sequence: TGTGCCAGCCCTCGCGAACTAGCGGGAGCCTACGAGCAGTACTTC. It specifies CASPRELAGAYEQYF.

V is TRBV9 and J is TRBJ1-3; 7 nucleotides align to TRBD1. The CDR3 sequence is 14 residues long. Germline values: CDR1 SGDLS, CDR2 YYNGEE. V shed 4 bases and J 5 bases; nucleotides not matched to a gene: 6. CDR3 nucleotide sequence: TGTGCCAGCAGCTACCGGGACAGTAGAAACACCATATATTTT. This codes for CASSYRDSRNTIYF.

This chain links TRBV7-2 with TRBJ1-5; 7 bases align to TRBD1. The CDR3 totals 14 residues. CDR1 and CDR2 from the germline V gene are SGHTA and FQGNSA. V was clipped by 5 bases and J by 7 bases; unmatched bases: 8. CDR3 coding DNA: TGTGCCAGCAGCCCCGACAGGGCGGGACAGCCCCAGCATTTT. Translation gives CASSPDRAGQPQHF.

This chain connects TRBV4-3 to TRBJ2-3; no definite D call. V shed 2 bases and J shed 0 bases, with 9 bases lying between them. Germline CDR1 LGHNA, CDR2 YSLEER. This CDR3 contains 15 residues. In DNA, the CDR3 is TGCGCCAGCAGCCAAAACCTACTGAGCACAGATACGCAGTATTTT. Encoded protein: CASSQNLLSTDTQYF.

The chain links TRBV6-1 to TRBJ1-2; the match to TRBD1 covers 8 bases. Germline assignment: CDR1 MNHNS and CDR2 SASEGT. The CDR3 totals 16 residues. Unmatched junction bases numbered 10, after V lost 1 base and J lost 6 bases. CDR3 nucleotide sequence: TGTGCCAGCAGTGAAGTGACAGGGGCCCTTGTCCATGGCTACACCTTC. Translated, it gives CASSEVTGALVHGYTF.

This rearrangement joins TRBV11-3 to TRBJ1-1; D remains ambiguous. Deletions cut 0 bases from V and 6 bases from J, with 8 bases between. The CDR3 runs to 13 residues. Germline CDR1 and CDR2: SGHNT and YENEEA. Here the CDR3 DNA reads TGTGCCAGCAGCTTAGAGGCCGGGGCTGAAGCTTTCTTT. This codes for CASSLEAGAEAFF.

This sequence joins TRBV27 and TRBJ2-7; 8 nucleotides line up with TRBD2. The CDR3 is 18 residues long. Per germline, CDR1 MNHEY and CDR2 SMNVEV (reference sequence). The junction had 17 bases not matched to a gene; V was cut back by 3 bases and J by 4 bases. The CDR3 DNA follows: TGTGCCAGCAGTTTGGCACCGCCTATAGCGGGGCTACTATACGAGCAGTACTTC. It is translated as CASSLAPPIAGLLYEQYF.

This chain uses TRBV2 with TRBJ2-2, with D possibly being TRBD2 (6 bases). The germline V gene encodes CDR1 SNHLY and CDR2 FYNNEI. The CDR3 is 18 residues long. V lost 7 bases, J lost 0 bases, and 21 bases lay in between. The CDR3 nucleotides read TGTGCCAGCAAGTCGGGGGTAGTCCTACCCACGAACACCGGGGAGCTGTTTTTT. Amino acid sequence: CASKSGVVLPTNTGELFF.

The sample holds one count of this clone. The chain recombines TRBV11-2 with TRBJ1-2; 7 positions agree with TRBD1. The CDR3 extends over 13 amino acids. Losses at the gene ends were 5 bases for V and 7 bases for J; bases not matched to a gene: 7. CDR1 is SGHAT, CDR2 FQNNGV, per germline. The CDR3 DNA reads TGTGCCAGCAGCCCCGGGACAGCCAGTGGCTACACCTTC. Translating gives CASSPGTASGYTF.

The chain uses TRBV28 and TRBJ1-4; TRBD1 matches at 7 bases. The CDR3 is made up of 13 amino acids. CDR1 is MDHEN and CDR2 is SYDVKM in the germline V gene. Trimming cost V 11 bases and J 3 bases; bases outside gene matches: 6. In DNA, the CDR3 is TGTGCCGCCAGGGGGACCTCTAATGAAAAACTGTTTTTT. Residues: CAARGTSNEKLFF.

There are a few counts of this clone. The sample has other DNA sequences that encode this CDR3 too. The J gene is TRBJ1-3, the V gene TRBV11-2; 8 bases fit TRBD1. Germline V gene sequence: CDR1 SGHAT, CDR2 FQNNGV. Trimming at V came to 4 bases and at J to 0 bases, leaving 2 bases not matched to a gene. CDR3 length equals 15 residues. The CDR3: CASSSQGGSGNTIYF. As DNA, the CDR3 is TGTGCCAGCAGCTCACAGGGGGGCTCTGGAAACACCATATATTTT.

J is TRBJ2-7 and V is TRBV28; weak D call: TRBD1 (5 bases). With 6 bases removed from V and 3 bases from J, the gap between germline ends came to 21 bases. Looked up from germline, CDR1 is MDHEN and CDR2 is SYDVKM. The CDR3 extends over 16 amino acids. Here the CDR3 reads CASSSLPGNLLYEQYF. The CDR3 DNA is TGTGCCAGCAGCTCATTACCAGGGAATTTACTCTACGAGCAGTACTTC.

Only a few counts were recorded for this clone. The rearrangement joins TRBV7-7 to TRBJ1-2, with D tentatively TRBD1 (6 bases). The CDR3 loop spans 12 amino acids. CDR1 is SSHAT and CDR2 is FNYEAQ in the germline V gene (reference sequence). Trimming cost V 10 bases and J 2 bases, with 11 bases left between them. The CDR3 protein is CATNRVNYGYTF. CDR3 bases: TGTGCCACCAACAGGGTGAACTATGGCTACACCTTC.

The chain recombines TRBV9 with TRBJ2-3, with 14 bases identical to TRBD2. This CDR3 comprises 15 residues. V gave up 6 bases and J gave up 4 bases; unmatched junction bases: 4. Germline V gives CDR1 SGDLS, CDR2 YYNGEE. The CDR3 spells CASTRLAGGADTQYF. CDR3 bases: TGTGCCAGCACACGACTAGCGGGAGGGGCAGATACGCAGTATTTT.

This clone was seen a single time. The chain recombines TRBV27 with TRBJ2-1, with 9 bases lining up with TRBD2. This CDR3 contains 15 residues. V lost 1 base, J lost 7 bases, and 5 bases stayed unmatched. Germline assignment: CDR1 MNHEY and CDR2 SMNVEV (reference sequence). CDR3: CASSLWGTSTNEQFF. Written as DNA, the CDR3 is TGTGCCAGCAGTTTATGGGGGACTAGCACGAATGAGCAGTTCTTC.

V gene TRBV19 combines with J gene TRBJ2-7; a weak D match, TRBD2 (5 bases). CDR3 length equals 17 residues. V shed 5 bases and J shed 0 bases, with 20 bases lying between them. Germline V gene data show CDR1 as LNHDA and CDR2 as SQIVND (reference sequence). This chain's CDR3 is CASSAQRSASSSYEQYF. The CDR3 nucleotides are TGTGCCAGTAGTGCCCAGCGGAGCGCCTCGAGCTCCTACGAGCAGTACTTC.

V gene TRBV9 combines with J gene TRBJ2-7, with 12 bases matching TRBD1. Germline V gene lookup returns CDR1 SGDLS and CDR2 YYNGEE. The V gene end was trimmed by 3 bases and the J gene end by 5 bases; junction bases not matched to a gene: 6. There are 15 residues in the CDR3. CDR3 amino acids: CASSARDRGLDEQYF. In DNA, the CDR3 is TGTGCCAGCAGCGCCCGGGACAGGGGGCTGGACGAGCAGTACTTC.

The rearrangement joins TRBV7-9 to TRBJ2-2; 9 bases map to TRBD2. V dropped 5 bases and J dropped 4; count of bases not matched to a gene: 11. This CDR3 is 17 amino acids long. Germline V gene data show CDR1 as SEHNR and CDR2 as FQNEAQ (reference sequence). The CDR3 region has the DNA TGTGCCAGCAGCCCTGCGCGGCTAGCGGGACCCACCGGGGAGCTGTTTTTT. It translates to CASSPARLAGPTGELFF.

The CDR3 spells CASRPGEGVELTQYF. DNA for the CDR3: TGTGCCAGCAGACCCGGAGAGGGGGTCGAGTTGACCCAGTACTTC. J is TRBJ2-5 and V is TRBV6-5; perhaps TRBD1 as D (6 bases). Germline V gene data show CDR1 as MNHEY and CDR2 as SVGAGI. This CDR3 is built from 15 residues. With 6 bases removed from V and 7 bases from J, the gap between germline ends came to 21 bases.

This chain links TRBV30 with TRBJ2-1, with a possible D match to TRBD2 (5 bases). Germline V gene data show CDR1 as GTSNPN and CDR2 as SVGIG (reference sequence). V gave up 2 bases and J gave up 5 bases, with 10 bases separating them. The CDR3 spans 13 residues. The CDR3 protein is CAWSKGVDNEQFF. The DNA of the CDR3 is TGTGCCTGGAGTAAGGGAGTCGACAATGAGCAGTTCTTC. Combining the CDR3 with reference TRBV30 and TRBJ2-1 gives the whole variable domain SQTIHQWPATLVQPVGSPLSLECTVEGTSNPNLYWYRQAAGRGLQLLFYSVGIGQISSEVPQNLSASRPQDRQFILSSKKLLLSDSGFYLCAWSKGVDNEQFFGPGTRLTVL.

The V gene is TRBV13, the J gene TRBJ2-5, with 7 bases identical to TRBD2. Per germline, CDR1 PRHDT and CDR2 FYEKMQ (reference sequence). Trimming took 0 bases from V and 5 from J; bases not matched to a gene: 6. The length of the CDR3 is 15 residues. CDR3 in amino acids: CASSLGGQGGETQYF. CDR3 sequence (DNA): TGTGCCAGCAGCTTAGGGGGCCAGGGAGGGGAGACCCAGTACTTC.

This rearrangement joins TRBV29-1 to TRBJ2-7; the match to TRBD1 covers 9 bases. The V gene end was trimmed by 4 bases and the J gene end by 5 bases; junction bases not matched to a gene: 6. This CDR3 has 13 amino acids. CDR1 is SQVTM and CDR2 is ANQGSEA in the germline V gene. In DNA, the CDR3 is TGCAGCGTTGCCCGGACAGGGGCCCACGAGCAGTACTTC. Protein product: CSVARTGAHEQYF.